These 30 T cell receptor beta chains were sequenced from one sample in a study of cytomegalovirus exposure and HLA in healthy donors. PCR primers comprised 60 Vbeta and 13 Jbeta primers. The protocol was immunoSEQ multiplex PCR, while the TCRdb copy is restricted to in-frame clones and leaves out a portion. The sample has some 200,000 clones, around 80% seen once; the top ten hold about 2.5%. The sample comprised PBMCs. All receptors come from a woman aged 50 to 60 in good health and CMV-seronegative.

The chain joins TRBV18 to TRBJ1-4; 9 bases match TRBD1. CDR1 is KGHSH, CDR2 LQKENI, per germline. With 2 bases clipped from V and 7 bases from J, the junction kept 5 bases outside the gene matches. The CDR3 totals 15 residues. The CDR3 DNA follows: TGTGCCAGCTCACCAGCGGGACAGGGTGGTGAAAAACTGTTTTTT. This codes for CASSPAGQGGEKLFF.

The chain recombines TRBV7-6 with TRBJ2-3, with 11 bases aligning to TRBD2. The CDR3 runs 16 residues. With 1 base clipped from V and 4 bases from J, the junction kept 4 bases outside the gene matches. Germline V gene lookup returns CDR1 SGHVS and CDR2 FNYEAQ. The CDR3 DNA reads TGTGCCAGCAGCTTAGGGGGGGGACTAGCGGCAGATACGCAGTATTTT. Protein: CASSLGGGLAADTQYF.

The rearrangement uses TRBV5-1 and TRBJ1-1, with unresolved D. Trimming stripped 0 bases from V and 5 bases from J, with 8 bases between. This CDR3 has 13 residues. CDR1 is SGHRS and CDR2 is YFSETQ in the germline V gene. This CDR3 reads CASSLGSDTEAFF. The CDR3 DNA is TGCGCCAGCAGCTTGGGCAGCGATACTGAAGCTTTCTTT.

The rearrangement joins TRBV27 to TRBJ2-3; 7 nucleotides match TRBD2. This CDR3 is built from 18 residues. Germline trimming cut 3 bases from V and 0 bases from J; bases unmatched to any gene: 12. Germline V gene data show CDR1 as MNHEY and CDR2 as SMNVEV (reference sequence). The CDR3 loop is CASSFTIRASGSTDTQYF. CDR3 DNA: TGTGCCAGCAGTTTTACGATCCGGGCTAGCGGTAGCACAGATACGCAGTATTTT.

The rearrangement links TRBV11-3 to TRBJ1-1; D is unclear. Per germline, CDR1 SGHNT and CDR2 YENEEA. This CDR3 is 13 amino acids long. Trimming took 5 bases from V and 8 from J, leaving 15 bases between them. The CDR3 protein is CASSVRHGPEAFF. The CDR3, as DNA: TGTGCCAGCAGCGTACGTCACGGTCCGGAAGCTTTCTTT.

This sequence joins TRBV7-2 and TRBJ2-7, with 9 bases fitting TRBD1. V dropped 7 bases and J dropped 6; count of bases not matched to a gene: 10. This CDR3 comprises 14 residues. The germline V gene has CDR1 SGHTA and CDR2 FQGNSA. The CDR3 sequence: CASNPRTGEAEQYF. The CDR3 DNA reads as TGTGCCAGCAACCCCCGGACAGGGGAGGCCGAGCAGTACTTC.

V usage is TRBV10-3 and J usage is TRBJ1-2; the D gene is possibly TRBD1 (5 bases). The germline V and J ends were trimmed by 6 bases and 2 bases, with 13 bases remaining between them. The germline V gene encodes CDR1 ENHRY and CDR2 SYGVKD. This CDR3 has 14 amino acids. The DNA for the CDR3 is TGTGCCATCAGCTGGGACTCCGCCAACTATGGCTACACCTTC. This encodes CAISWDSANYGYTF.

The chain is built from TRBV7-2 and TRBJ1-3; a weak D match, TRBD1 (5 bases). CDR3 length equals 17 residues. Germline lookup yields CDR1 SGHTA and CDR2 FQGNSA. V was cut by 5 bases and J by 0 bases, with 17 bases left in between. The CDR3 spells CASSLIRQTGSGNTIYF. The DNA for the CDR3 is TGTGCCAGCAGCCTCATAAGACAAACAGGCTCTGGAAACACCATATATTTT.

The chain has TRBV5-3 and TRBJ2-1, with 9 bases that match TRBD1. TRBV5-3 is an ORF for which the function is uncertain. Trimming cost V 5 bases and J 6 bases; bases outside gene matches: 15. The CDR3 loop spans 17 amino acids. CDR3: CARRAGTGTGCGNEQFF. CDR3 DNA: TGTGCCAGAAGGGCCGGGACAGGGACGGGTTGCGGCAATGAGCAGTTCTTC.

CDR3 loop: CASSLLELAGTDTQYF. Here the CDR3 DNA reads TGTGCCAGCAGTTTACTAGAACTAGCGGGGACAGATACGCAGTATTTT. V gene TRBV28 combines with J gene TRBJ2-3, with 10 bases lining up with TRBD2. V shed 2 bases, J shed 3 bases, and the junction held 5 bases outside the gene matches. Germline assignment: CDR1 MDHEN and CDR2 SYDVKM. The CDR3 contains 16 residues.

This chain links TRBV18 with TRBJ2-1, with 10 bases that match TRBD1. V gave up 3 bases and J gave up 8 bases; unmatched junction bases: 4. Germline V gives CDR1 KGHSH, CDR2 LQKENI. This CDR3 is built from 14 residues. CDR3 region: CASSPGQGSYEQFF. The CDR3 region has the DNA TGTGCCAGCTCACCGGGACAGGGGTCTTATGAGCAGTTCTTC.

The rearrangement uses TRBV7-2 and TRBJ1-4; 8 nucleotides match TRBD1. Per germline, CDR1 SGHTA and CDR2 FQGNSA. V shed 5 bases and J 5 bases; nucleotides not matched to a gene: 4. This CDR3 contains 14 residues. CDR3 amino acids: CASSRGTGNEKLFF. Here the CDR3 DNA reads TGTGCCAGCAGCCGAGGGACAGGAAATGAAAAACTGTTTTTT.

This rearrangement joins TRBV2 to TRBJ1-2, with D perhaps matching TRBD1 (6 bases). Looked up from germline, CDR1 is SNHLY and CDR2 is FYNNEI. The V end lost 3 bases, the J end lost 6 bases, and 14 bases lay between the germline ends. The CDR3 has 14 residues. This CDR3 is CASSEVSGVDGYTF. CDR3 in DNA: TGTGCCAGCAGTGAGGTCTCAGGGGTGGATGGCTACACCTTC. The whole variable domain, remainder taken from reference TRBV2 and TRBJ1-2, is EPEVTQTPSHQVTQMGQEVILRCVPISNHLYFYWYRQILGQKVEFLVSFYNNEISEKSEIFDDQFSVERPDGSNFTLKIRSTKLEDSAMYFCASSEVSGVDGYTFGSGTRLTVV.

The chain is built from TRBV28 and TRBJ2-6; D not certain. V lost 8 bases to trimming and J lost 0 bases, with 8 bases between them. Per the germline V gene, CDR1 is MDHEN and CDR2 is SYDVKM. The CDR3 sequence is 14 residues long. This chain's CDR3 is CASYPSSGANVLTF. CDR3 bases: TGTGCCAGCTACCCCAGCTCTGGGGCCAACGTCCTGACTTTC.

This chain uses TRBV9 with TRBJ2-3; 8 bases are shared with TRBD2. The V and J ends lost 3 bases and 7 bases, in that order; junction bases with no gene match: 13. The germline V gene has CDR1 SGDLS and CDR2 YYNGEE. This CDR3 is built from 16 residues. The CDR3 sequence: CASSGGAGTSPNTQYF. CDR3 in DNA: TGTGCCAGCAGCGGCGGTGCCGGGACTAGTCCCAATACGCAGTATTTT. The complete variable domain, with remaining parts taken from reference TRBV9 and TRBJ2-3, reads DSGVTQTPKHLITATGQRVTLRCSPRSGDLSVYWYQQSLDQGLQFLIQYYNGEERAKGNILERFSAQQFPDLHSELNLSSLELGDSALYFCASSGGAGTSPNTQYFGPGTRLTVL.

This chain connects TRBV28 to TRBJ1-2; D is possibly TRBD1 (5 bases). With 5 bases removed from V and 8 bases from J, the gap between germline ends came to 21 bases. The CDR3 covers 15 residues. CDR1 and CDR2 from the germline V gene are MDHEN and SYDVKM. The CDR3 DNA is TGTGCCAGCAGTATACCGGGAAGCCGGGGGGACGGCTACACCTTC. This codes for CASSIPGSRGDGYTF.

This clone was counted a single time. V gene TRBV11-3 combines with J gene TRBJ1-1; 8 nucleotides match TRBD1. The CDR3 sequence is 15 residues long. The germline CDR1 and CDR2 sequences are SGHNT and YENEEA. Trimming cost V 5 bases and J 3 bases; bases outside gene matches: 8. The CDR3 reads CASSAGRGLDTEAFF. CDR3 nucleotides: TGTGCCAGCAGCGCAGGCAGGGGGCTGGACACTGAAGCTTTCTTT.

The CDR3 protein is CASSTSGTGANEQFF. The CDR3 bases are TGTGCCAGCAGCACCTCCGGGACAGGGGCGAATGAGCAGTTCTTC. The chain recombines TRBV9 with TRBJ2-1; TRBD1 agrees at 10 bases. The CDR3 extends over 15 amino acids. CDR1 and CDR2 (germline): SGDLS, YYNGEE. Trimming cost V 4 bases and J 7 bases; bases outside gene matches: 8.

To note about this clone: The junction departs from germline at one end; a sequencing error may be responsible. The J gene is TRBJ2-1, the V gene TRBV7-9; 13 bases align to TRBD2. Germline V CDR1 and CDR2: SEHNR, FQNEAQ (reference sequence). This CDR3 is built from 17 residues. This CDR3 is CSSRSTSGGASFYEQFF. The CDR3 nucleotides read TGTTCCAGCAGGTCTACTAGCGGGGGGGCCTCGTTCTATGAGCAGTTCTTC.

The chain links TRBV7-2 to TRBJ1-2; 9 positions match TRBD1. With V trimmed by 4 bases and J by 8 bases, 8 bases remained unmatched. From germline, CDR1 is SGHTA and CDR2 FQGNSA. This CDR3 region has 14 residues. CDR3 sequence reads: CASSSEGTGYGYTF. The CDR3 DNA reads TGTGCCAGCAGCTCCGAAGGGACAGGGTACGGCTACACCTTC.

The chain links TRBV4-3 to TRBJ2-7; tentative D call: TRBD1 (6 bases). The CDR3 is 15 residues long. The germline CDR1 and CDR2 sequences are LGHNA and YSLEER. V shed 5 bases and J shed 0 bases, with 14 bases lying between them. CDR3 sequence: CASSKNREPSYEQYF. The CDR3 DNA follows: TGCGCCAGCAGCAAAAACAGGGAACCCTCCTACGAGCAGTACTTC.

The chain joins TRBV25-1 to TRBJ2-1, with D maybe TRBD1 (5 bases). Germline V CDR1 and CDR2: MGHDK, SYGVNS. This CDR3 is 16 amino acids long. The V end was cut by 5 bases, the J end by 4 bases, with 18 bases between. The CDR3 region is CASSNLKGAQYNEQFF. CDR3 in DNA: TGTGCCAGCAGTAACCTAAAAGGGGCTCAGTACAATGAGCAGTTCTTC.

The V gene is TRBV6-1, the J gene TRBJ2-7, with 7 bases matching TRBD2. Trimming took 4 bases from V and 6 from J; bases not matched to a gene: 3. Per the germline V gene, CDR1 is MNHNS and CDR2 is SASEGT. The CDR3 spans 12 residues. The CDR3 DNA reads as TGTGCCAGCAGTGGAGGACTAGTCGAGCAGTACTTC. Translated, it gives CASSGGLVEQYF.

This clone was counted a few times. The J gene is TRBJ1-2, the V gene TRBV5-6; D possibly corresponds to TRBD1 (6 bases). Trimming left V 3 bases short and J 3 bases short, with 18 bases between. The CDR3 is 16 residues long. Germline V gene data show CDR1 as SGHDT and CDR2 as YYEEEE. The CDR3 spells CASSSVGRTVYYGYTF. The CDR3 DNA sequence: TGTGCCAGCAGCTCCGTCGGCCGGACAGTTTACTATGGCTACACCTTC.

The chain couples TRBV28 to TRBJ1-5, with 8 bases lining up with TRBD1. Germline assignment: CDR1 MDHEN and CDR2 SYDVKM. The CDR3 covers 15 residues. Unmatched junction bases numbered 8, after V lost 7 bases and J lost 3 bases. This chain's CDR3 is CASKIRGRVNQPQHF. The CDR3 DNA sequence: TGTGCCAGCAAGATCAGGGGGCGCGTCAATCAGCCCCAGCATTTT.

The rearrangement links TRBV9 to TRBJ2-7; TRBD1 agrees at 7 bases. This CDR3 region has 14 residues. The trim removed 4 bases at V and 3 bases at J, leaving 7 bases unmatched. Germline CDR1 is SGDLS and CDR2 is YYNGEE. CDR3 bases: TGTGCCAGCAGCCTGGGACAGTCATACTACGAGCAGTACTTC. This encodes CASSLGQSYYEQYF.

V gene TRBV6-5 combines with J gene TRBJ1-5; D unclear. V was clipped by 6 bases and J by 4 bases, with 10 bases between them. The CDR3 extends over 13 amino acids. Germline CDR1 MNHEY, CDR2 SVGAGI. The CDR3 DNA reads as TGTGCCAGCAGGCGACGGGGAAATCAGCCCCAGCATTTT. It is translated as CASRRRGNQPQHF.

The CDR3 coding sequence is TGTGCCAGCAGCCCCCGGGACAGGGGCTTGTATGAGCAGTTCTTC. Translating gives CASSPRDRGLYEQFF. The chain employs TRBV9 and TRBJ2-1, with TRBD1 matching 10 bases. J lost 8 bases, V lost 4 bases, and 9 bases had no gene match. The CDR3 extends over 15 amino acids. Germline CDR1 reads SGDLS; CDR2 reads YYNGEE.

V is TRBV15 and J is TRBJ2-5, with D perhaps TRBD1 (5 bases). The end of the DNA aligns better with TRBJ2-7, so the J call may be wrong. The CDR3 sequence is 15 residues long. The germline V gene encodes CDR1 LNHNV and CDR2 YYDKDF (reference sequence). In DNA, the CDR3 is TGTGCCACCAGCAGAGATCTGGGTCAGGGCTACGAGCAGTACTTC. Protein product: CATSRDLGQGYEQYF.

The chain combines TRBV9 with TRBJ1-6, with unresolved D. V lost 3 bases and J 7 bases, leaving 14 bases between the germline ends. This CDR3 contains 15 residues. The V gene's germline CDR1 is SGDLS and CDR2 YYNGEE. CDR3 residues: CASSAAGLENSPLHF. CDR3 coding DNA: TGTGCCAGCAGCGCGGCAGGCTTAGAGAATTCACCCCTCCACTTT.